What follows is one T cell receptor (beta chain) and its context. Its antigen is unknown. Unmatched junction bases numbered 1, after V lost 0 bases and J lost 3 bases. CDR3 length: 14 amino acids. Germline V lookup: CDR1 SGDLS, CDR2 YYNGEE. The data were taken from a study of blood T cells in healthy people across ages. Study results and caveats: Per million T cells, TCR beta diversity dropped roughly linearly as age increased. Naive T cell percentage and TCR beta diversity correlated strongly.

Sample-barcoded 5' priming and a J-beta primer mix drove a second PCR of about 6 to 11 cycles. Via MiXCR, TCRdb re-called the 5' RACE reads, giving one row per CDR3 protein. In the table there are about 670,000 distinct CDR3 sequences, 40% to 50% of which are singletons. This TCR was recovered from a man older than 75 in good health. The rearrangement links TRBV9 to TRBJ2-5; TRBD1 aligns across 8 bases. The sequencing input was blood. The CDR3 spells CASSVEQGEETQYF. CDR3 coding DNA: TGTGCCAGCAGCGTAGAACAGGGGGAAGAGACCCAGTACTTC. Variable domain in full (rest from reference TRBV9 and TRBJ2-5): DSGVTQTPKHLITATGQRVTLRCSPRSGDLSVYWYQQSLDQGLQFLIQYYNGEERAKGNILERFSAQQFPDLHSELNLSSLELGDSALYFCASSVEQGEETQYFGPGTRLLVL.